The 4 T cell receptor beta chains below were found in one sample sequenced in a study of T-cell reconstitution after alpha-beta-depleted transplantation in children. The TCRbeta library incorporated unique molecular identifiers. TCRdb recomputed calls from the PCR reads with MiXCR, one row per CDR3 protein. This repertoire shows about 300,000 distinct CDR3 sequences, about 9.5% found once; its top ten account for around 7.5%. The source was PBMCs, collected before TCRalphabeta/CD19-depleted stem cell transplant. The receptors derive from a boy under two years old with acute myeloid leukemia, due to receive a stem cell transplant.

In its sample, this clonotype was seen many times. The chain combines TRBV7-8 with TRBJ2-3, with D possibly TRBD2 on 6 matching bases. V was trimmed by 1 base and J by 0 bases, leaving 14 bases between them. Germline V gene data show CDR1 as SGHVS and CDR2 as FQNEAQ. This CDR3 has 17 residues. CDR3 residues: CASSLVAGLYSTDTQYF. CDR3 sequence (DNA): TGTGCCAGCAGCTTAGTGGCGGGGCTATATAGCACAGATACGCAGTATTTT.

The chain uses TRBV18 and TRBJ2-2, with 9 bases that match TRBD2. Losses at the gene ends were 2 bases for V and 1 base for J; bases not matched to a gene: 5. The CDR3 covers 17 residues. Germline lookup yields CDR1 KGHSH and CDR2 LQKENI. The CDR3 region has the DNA TGTGCCAGCTCACCATGGCGGACTAGCGAGAACACCGGGGAGCTGTTTTTT. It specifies CASSPWRTSENTGELFF.

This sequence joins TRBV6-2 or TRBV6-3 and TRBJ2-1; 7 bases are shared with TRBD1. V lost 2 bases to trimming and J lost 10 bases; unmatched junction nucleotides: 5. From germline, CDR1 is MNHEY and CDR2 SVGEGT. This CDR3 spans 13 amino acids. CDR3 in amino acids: CASSYRQGGEQFF. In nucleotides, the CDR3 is TGTGCCAGCAGTTACCGACAGGGCGGCGAGCAGTTCTTC.

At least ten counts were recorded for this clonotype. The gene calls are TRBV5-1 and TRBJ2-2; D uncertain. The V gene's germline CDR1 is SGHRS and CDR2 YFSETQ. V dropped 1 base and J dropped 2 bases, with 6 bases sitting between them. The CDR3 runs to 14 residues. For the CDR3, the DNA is TGCGCCAGCAGCTTGTTGTTTAACACCGGGGAGCTGTTTTTT. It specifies CASSLLFNTGELFF.